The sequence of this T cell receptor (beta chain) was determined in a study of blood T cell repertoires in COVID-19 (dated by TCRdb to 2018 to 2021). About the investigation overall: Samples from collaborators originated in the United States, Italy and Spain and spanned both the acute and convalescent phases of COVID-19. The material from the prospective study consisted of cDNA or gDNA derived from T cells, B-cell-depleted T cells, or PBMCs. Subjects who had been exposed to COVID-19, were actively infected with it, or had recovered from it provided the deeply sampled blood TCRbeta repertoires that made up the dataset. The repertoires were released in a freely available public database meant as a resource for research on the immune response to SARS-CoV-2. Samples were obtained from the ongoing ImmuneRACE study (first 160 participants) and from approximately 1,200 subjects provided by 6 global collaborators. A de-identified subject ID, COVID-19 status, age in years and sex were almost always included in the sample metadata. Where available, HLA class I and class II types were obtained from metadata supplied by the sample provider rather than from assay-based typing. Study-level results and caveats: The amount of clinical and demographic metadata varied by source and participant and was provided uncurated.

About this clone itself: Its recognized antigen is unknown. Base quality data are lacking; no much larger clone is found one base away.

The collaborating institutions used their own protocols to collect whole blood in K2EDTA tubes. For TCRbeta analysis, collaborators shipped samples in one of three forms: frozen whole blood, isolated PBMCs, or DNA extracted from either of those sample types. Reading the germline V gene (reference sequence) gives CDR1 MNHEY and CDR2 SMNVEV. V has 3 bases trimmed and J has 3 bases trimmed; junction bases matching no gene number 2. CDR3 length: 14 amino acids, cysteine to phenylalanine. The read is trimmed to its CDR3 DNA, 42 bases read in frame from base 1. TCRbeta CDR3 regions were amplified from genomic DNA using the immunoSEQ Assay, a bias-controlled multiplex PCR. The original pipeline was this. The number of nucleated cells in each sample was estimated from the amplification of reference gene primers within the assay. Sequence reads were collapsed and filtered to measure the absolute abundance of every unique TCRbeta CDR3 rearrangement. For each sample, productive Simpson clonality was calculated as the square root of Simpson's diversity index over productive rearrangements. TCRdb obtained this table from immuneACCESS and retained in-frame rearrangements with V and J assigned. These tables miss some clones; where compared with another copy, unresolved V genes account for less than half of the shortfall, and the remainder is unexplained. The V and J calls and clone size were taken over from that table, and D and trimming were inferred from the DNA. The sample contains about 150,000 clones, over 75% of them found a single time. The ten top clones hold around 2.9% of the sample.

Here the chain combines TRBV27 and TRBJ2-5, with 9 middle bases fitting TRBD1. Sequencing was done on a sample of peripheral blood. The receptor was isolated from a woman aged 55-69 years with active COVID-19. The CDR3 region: CASSLGTGKETQYF. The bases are TGTGCCAGCAGTTTGGGGACAGGGAAAGAGACCCAGTACTTC.